A single sample is the source of the 32 T cell receptor beta chains below, sequenced in a study of blood T cells in healthy people across ages. The authors ran a second PCR of roughly 6 to 12 cycles using a sample-barcoded 5' primer and a J-beta primer mix. TCRdb itself ran the 5' RACE reads through MiXCR, one entry per CDR3 protein. This sample has around 1,700,000 distinct CDR3 sequences; roughly 28% occur once, and the top ten carry 7.7%. Sequencing input: blood. The receptors were gathered from a woman aged 25-40 years in good health.

Only a few counts were recorded for this clonotype. This chain connects TRBV20-1 to TRBJ2-1; a weak D match, TRBD2 (6 bases). The V and J ends lost 3 bases and 0 bases respectively, with 9 bases between them. CDR1 and CDR2 (germline): DFQATT, SNEGSKA (reference sequence). The CDR3 sequence is 14 residues long. The CDR3 loop is CSAREGSSYNEQFF. The DNA of the CDR3 is TGCAGTGCTAGGGAGGGCAGCTCCTACAATGAGCAGTTCTTC.

In DNA form, the CDR3 reads TGTGCCAGCTCAGCGTACACTGAAGCTTTCTTT. Translated: CASSAYTEAFF. This chain joins TRBV18 and TRBJ1-1, with D hard to call. Per germline, CDR1 KGHSH and CDR2 LQKENI. With 5 bases removed from V and 3 bases from J, the gap between germline ends came to 4 bases. The CDR3 covers 11 residues.

This clonotype was picked up one time. Its ends do not fully match the called genes, so a read error is possible. The rearrangement uses TRBV29-1 and TRBJ2-1; D is uncertain. The CDR3 spans 13 residues. The germline CDR1 and CDR2 sequences are SQVTM and ANQGSEA. The CDR3 DNA follows: TGCAGCGTCAAGACTCGACTGGGCAATGAGCAGTGCTTC. Translation gives CSVKTRLGNEQCF.

Worth noting for this clonotype: Being one base from a much bigger clone, this may be a read error. The chain links TRBV11-2 to TRBJ2-5; TRBD2 matches at 9 bases. The CDR3 contains 16 residues. Germline V gene sequence: CDR1 SGHAT, CDR2 FQNNGV. In DNA form, the CDR3 reads TGTGTCAGCAGCCCTAGCTCTAGCGGGGTCCTTAAGACCCAGTACTTC. It translates to CVSSPSSSGVLKTQYF.

The chain carries TRBV5-1 and TRBJ2-7; D could derive from TRBD1 or TRBD2 (6 bases each). CDR1 and CDR2 (germline): SGHRS, YFSETQ. V lost 2 bases to trimming and J lost 7 bases, with 16 bases between them. The CDR3 has 14 residues. Here the CDR3 reads CASSLNGGLDEQYF. The CDR3 coding sequence is TGCGCCAGCAGCTTAAACGGGGGCTTGGATGAGCAGTACTTC.

Note on this clonotype: It may be a read error: a sequence one base away is much more abundant. The rearrangement joins TRBV5-1 to TRBJ2-7; 7 nucleotides line up with TRBD1. Per germline, CDR1 SGHRS and CDR2 YFSETQ. The length of the CDR3 is 14 residues. J gave up 7 bases and V 4 bases, and 11 bases lay outside the gene matches. DNA of the CDR3: TGCGCCAGCAGCCTGAATTACAGGGGCAATGAGCAGTACTTC. Protein product: CASSLNYRGNEQYF.

This chain links TRBV13 with TRBJ2-2; the D gene is possibly TRBD1 (5 bases). The CDR3 spans 14 residues. Trimming removed 6 bases from V and 1 base from J, with 9 bases in between. Germline CDR1 PRHDT, CDR2 FYEKMQ (reference sequence). The CDR3 region is CASSHGQNTGELFF. The CDR3 DNA reads as TGTGCCAGCAGTCACGGACAGAACACCGGGGAGCTGTTTTTT.

The chain employs TRBV29-1 and TRBJ2-1; 8 nucleotides align to TRBD1. The V gene end was trimmed by 7 bases and the J gene end by 5 bases; junction bases not matched to a gene: 10. Germline lookup yields CDR1 SQVTM and CDR2 ANQGSEA. This CDR3 comprises 14 residues. In DNA form, the CDR3 reads TGCAGCGCCAAGATCGGGACAGGCAACAATGAGCAGTTCTTC. Protein product: CSAKIGTGNNEQFF.

V usage is TRBV12-3 or TRBV12-4 and J usage is TRBJ1-6; 8 bases align to TRBD1. V lost 6 bases and J lost 17; bases outside the gene matches: 9. The CDR3 covers 12 residues. The CDR3, as DNA: TGTGCCAGCAGACAACCCGGGACAGGATTCCACTTT. Amino acid sequence: CASRQPGTGFHF.

This clonotype was picked up many times. The gene calls are TRBV20-1 and TRBJ2-1; TRBD2 might be the D (6 bases). The V gene lost 0 bases and the J gene lost 7 bases, with 10 bases spanning the gap. The germline CDR1 and CDR2 sequences are DFQATT and SNEGSKA (reference sequence). CDR3 length equals 13 residues. CDR3 nucleotide sequence: TGCAGTGCTAGAGATCTGGCGGGGAATGAGCAGTTCTTC. This encodes CSARDLAGNEQFF.

This clonotype was seen a few times. The chain links TRBV5-6 to TRBJ2-3, with D uncertain. The CDR3 covers 13 residues. Germline CDR1 reads SGHDT; CDR2 reads YYEEEE. Trimming stripped 3 bases from V and 2 bases from J, with 7 bases between. The CDR3 bases are TGTGCCAGCAGCTCGACACACACAGATACGCAGTATTTT. Encoded protein: CASSSTHTDTQYF. Full variable domain (remainder filled in from reference TRBV5-6 and TRBJ2-3): DAGVTQSPTHLIKTRGQQVTLRCSPKSGHDTVSWYQQALGQGPQFIFQYYEEEERQRGNFPDRFSGHQFPNYSSELNVNALLLGDSALYLCASSSTHTDTQYFGPGTRLTVL.

This clonotype occurred a few times. The rearrangement uses TRBV20-1 and TRBJ2-1; the D gene is possibly TRBD1 (8 bases). Germline-derived CDR1 and CDR2 are DFQATT and SNEGSKA (reference sequence). The CDR3 sequence is 13 residues long. Trimming took off 7 bases at V and 4 bases at J, with 14 bases between the two ends. The CDR3 is CSGTGGEYNEQFF. The CDR3 DNA reads TGCAGTGGAACAGGGGGGGAGTACAATGAGCAGTTCTTC.

Many counts were recorded for this clonotype. The chain links TRBV20-1 to TRBJ2-7; D is possibly TRBD1 (5 bases). In germline, CDR1 is DFQATT, CDR2 SNEGSKA (reference sequence). V was clipped by 5 bases and J by 7 bases, with 21 bases between them. This CDR3 is 14 amino acids long. CDR3 nucleotide sequence: TGCAGTGCTGTCAACCCCCCGGGCGCAGGGGAGCAGTACTTC. Translating it yields CSAVNPPGAGEQYF.

The table lists this clonotype with a few counts. This rearrangement joins TRBV5-4 to TRBJ1-4, with 10 bases matching TRBD1. CDR1 is SGHNT and CDR2 is YYREEE in the germline V gene (reference sequence). Trimming cost V 4 bases and J 8 bases; bases outside gene matches: 5. This CDR3 comprises 14 residues. CDR3 in DNA: TGTGCCAGCAGCCGGGACAGGGGTGAAGAAAAACTGTTTTTT. It encodes CASSRDRGEEKLFF.

On this clonotype itself: Given a much more abundant clone one base away, this may be a read error. The rearrangement joins TRBV5-1 to TRBJ2-1, with D possibly being TRBD1 (6 bases). Germline-derived CDR1 and CDR2 are SGHRS and YFSETQ. CDR3 length equals 14 residues. V lost 2 bases to trimming and J lost 10 bases, with 16 bases between them. This chain's CDR3 is CASSFGQSGYEQFF. CDR3 bases: TGCGCCAGCAGCTTCGGACAGTCGGGGTACGAGCAGTTCTTC.

The rearrangement uses TRBV20-1 and TRBJ2-3, with 10 bases identical to TRBD2. The CDR3 sequence is 14 residues long. Trimming took 4 bases from V and 5 from J; bases not matched to a gene: 6. Germline CDR1 DFQATT, CDR2 SNEGSKA (reference sequence). The chain's CDR3 is CSATSGGSEDTQYF. CDR3 nucleotide sequence: TGCAGTGCTACTAGCGGGGGTTCCGAAGATACGCAGTATTTT.

The V and J genes are TRBV27 and TRBJ2-1; a weak D match, TRBD2 (6 bases). This CDR3 spans 14 amino acids. The germline CDR1 and CDR2 sequences are MNHEY and SMNVEV (reference sequence). V lost 3 bases, J lost 10 bases, and 16 bases lay in between. The CDR3 DNA is TGTGCCAGCAGTTTTGGGGGGTCCGTGGGGGAGCAGTTCTTC. This encodes CASSFGGSVGEQFF.

The CDR3 sequence: CASSQDATGGYGYTF. CDR3 DNA: TGTGCCAGCAGCCAAGATGCCACAGGGGGCTATGGCTACACCTTC. The chain employs TRBV3-1 and TRBJ1-2, with 8 positions matching TRBD1. Looked up from germline, CDR1 is LGHDT and CDR2 is YNNKEL (reference sequence). This CDR3 contains 15 residues. V was pared by 0 bases and J by 4 bases, with 4 bases of the junction left unmatched.

This clonotype showed up just a few times. The V gene is TRBV4-1, the J gene TRBJ2-1; D may match TRBD1 or TRBD2 (5 bases each). The CDR3 covers 15 residues. Trimming stripped 0 bases from V and 4 bases from J, with 10 bases between. Germline V gene data show CDR1 as MGHRA and CDR2 as YSYEKL. The CDR3 DNA follows: TGCGCCAGCAGCCAAGAGGGGACGTATTACAATGAGCAGTTCTTC. It encodes CASSQEGTYYNEQFF.

V is TRBV10-3 and J is TRBJ2-1; D is unresolved. The ends were cut back, 10 bases at V and 9 bases at J, with 22 bases in the middle. CDR1 is ENHRY and CDR2 is SYGVKD in the germline V gene. CDR3 length: 14 residues. As DNA, the CDR3 is TGTGCCACCCGACCGGCGTCTCTAGGTGGTGAGCAGTTCTTC. This encodes CATRPASLGGEQFF.

The CDR3 nucleotides are TGCAGTGCTAGAGATGTAGGGGGACTAGCGGGTTATAGCTCCTACAATGAGCAGTTCTTC. Translated: CSARDVGGLAGYSSYNEQFF. The rearrangement links TRBV20-1 to TRBJ2-1; TRBD2 agrees at 12 bases. The CDR3 runs to 20 residues. V lost 0 bases to trimming and J lost 0 bases; unmatched junction nucleotides: 12. In germline, CDR1 is DFQATT, CDR2 SNEGSKA (reference sequence).

A word on this clonotype: This may stem from a read error, because a much larger clone lies one nucleotide away. V and J are TRBV10-3 and TRBJ2-3, with D tentatively TRBD2 (5 bases). The CDR3 sequence is 14 residues long. CDR1 ENHRY and CDR2 SYGVKD come from the germline V gene. V was cut by 8 bases and J by 2 bases, with 14 bases left in between. CDR3 protein: CAIRRSGNTDTQYF. The CDR3 DNA reads TGTGCCATCCGTCGGAGCGGAAACACAGATACGCAGTATTTT.

This clonotype was detected a few times. This rearrangement joins TRBV3-1 to TRBJ1-2; 8 nucleotides match TRBD1. In germline, CDR1 is LGHDT, CDR2 YNNKEL (reference sequence). J gave up 7 bases and V 5 bases, and 9 bases lay outside the gene matches. The CDR3 runs to 14 residues. The CDR3, as DNA: TGTGCCAGCAGCGAACAACAGGGGGATGGTGGCTACACCTTC. It translates to CASSEQQGDGGYTF.

This clonotype came up a few times. The chain uses TRBV5-1 and TRBJ2-3; perhaps TRBD1 as D (5 bases). CDR3 length equals 14 residues. Germline lookup yields CDR1 SGHRS and CDR2 YFSETQ. V lost 0 bases and J 4 bases, leaving 9 bases between the germline ends. This chain's CDR3 is CASSLEGMADTQYF. The CDR3, as DNA: TGCGCCAGCAGCTTGGAGGGGATGGCAGATACGCAGTATTTT.

This clonotype was picked up many times. This rearrangement joins TRBV29-1 to TRBJ2-7; 9 bases match TRBD1. Germline V gene sequence: CDR1 SQVTM, CDR2 ANQGSEA. This CDR3 has 13 residues. The V and J ends lost 4 bases and 5 bases, in that order; junction bases with no gene match: 6. The CDR3 DNA follows: TGCAGCGTTGGACGTGACAGGGGGAACGAGCAGTACTTC. It is translated as CSVGRDRGNEQYF.

The chain employs TRBV29-1 and TRBJ2-3, with D perhaps TRBD2 (5 bases). The CDR3 contains 14 residues. Trimming stripped 4 bases from V and 0 bases from J, with 11 bases between. Germline V gives CDR1 SQVTM, CDR2 ANQGSEA. The CDR3 bases are TGCAGCGTTGGTCTGCGGGTGAGCACAGATACGCAGTATTTT. This sequence encodes CSVGLRVSTDTQYF.

This clonotype appeared a few times. CDR3 in amino acids: CASSKEGAWETQYF. DNA for the CDR3: TGTGCCAGCAGCAAGGAAGGGGCGTGGGAGACCCAGTACTTC. The rearrangement links TRBV11-3 to TRBJ2-5; D is perhaps TRBD1 (5 bases). V lost 5 bases, J lost 5 bases, and 15 bases lay in between. The CDR3 sequence is 14 residues long. Germline V CDR1 and CDR2: SGHNT, YENEEA.

This clonotype was seen ten or more times. This sequence joins TRBV7-9 and TRBJ2-1; possible D gene TRBD1, 6 bases. This CDR3 contains 12 residues. Germline values: CDR1 SEHNR, CDR2 FQNEAQ (reference sequence). The ends were cut back, 1 base at V and 12 bases at J, with 10 bases in the middle. The CDR3 reads CASSLEWTAQFF. DNA for the CDR3: TGTGCCAGCAGCTTAGAGTGGACAGCGCAGTTCTTC. The variable domain in full, completed from reference TRBV7-9 and TRBJ2-1, reads DTGVSQNPRHKITKRGQNVTFRCDPISEHNRLYWYRQTLGQGPEFLTYFQNEAQLEKSRLLSDRFSAERPKGSFSTLEIQRTEQGDSAMYLCASSLEWTAQFFGPGTRLTVL.

With respect to this clonotype: This may come from a read error, since a much larger clone is one base off. The chain carries TRBV28 and TRBJ2-5, with D hard to call. In germline, CDR1 is MDHEN, CDR2 SYDVKM. The CDR3 contains 20 residues. For the CDR3, the DNA is TGTGCCAGCAGTACCGTGGGATTGGATGGAAGGGAAGGACCGCAAGGGACCCAGTACTTC. This gives the protein CASSTVGLDGREGPQGTQYF. Together with reference TRBV28 and TRBJ2-5, the CDR3 gives the full variable domain: DVKVTQSSRYLVKRTGEKVFLECVQDMDHENMFWYRQDPGLGLRLIYFSYDVKMKEKGDIPEGYSVSREKKERFSLILESASTNQTSMYLCASSTVGLDGREGPQGTQYFGPGTRLLVL.

This chain connects TRBV5-1 to TRBJ2-7, with 7 bases matching TRBD1. The J segment lost 6 bases and the V segment lost 3 bases, leaving 6 bases of the junction unmatched. The CDR3 has 13 residues. Germline assignment: CDR1 SGHRS and CDR2 YFSETQ. As DNA, the CDR3 is TGCGCCAGCAGCTCAGGGGGAATGGGCGAGCAGTACTTC. Protein sequence: CASSSGGMGEQYF.

This clonotype appeared many times. This rearrangement joins TRBV27 to TRBJ2-4; tentatively, D is TRBD2 (5 bases). V lost 6 bases to trimming and J lost 0 bases, with 18 bases between them. The CDR3 has 17 amino acids. CDR1 and CDR2 (germline): MNHEY, SMNVEV (reference sequence). The CDR3 loop is CASRVPSGFLAKNIQYF. The DNA for the CDR3 is TGTGCCAGCAGGGTCCCGAGCGGATTCTTAGCCAAAAACATTCAGTACTTC.

This clonotype has at least ten counts. The chain joins TRBV5-1 to TRBJ2-7; TRBD1 aligns across 9 bases. This CDR3 is 15 amino acids long. Trimming removed 1 base from V and 4 bases from J; junction bases left unmatched: 6. CDR1 and CDR2 from the germline V gene are SGHRS and YFSETQ. The CDR3 bases are TGCGCCAGCAGCTTGATGGGACAGGGTGAATACGAGCAGTACTTC. This translates into CASSLMGQGEYEQYF.